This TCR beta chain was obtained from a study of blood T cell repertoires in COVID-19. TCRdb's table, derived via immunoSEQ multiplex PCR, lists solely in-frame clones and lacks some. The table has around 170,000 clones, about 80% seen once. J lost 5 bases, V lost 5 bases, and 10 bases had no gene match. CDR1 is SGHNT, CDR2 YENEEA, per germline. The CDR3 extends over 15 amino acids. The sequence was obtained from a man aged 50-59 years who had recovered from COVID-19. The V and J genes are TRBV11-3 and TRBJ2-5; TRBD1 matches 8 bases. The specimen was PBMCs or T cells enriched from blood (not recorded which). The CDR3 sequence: CASSLSGQGHETQYF. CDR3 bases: TGTGCCAGCAGCCTATCCGGACAGGGTCACGAGACCCAGTACTTC. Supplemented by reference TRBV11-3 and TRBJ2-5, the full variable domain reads EAGVVQSPRYKIIEKKQPVAFWCNPISGHNTLYWYLQNLGQGPELLIRYENEEAVDDSQLPKDRFSAERLKGVDSTLKIQPAELGDSAVYLCASSLSGQGHETQYFGPGTRLLVL.